The entry that follows covers one TCR beta chain sequence. What it binds is not known. The sample is drawn from a study of OX40 agonist ivuxolimab in advanced cancers. Study-level information: Patients received ivuxolimab, an intravenous treatment, every 2 weeks at 0.01 to 10 mg/kg. Patients achieving partial responses numbered three: one hepatocellular carcinoma case and two cutaneous melanoma cases. Study results and limitations: Antigen targets of the expanded peripheral T cells went undetermined.

Clones were sequenced by immunoSEQ multiplex PCR, and TCRdb holds only the in-frame ones, with some missing. The data show 20,000 to 30,000 clones, about 90% seen once. This clonotype was obtained from an adult with an advanced solid tumor such as melanoma, head and neck, liver or kidney cancer. The sequencing used CD4+ or CD8+ T cells sorted from blood, collected in a trial of the OX40 agonist ivuxolimab.

The CDR3 sequence: CASSLSLAGRETQYF. The CDR3 DNA follows: TGTGCCAGCAGCTTATCACTAGCGGGAAGAGAGACCCAGTACTTC. The J gene is TRBJ2-5, the V gene TRBV7-8, with TRBD2 identical over 10 bases. Losses at the gene ends were 2 bases for V and 4 bases for J; bases not matched to a gene: 4. The CDR3 runs to 15 residues. Germline V CDR1 and CDR2: SGHVS, FQNEAQ.